These T cell receptor beta chains were read from a single sample in a study of shared clonotypes between healthy human individuals. Only in-frame clones appear in the TCRdb table, and some are missing; sequencing was by immunoSEQ multiplex PCR. The sample records around 1.1 million clones, about 84% being singletons. The source material was memory CD4+ T cells from PBMCs. These receptors all stem from a man between 18 and 35 years old in good health. Some clones in this sample may be carry-over from other donors' samples. CDR3s include the opening cysteine and the closing phenylalanine or tryptophan. The D gene is left open where the match is weak. A clone size is listed for some rows: how often the clone was seen (once, few, many), or a class if it is expanded.

clone size: few
V gene: TRBV28
D gene: TRBD1
J gene: TRBJ1-5
CDR3 DNA: TGTGCCAGCAGCTATCAATGGGGACAGGGGAGGATGGGCAATCAGCCCCAGCATTTT
CDR3 protein: CASSYQWGQGRMGNQPQHF

clone size: .
V gene: TRBV7-9
D gene: .
J gene: TRBJ2-6
CDR3 DNA: TGTGCCAGCAGCTTACCCTTACAACAGGGTCCTGGGGCCAACGTCCTGACTTTC
CDR3 protein: CASSLPLQQGPGANVLTF

clone size: .
V gene: TRBV14
D gene: TRBD2
J gene: TRBJ2-1
CDR3 DNA: TGTGCCAGCAGCCAAGGGGTCTACAGGACTAGCGGGAGAGAGGCGACCTACAATGAGCAGTTCTTC
CDR3 protein: CASSQGVYRTSGREATYNEQFF

clone size: .
V gene: TRBV30
D gene: TRBD2
J gene: TRBJ2-3
CDR3 DNA: TGTGCCTGGAGAACTAGCGGCCCCACAGATACGCAGTATTTT
CDR3 protein: CAWRTSGPTDTQYF

clone size: .
V gene: TRBV7-9
D gene: TRBD1
J gene: TRBJ2-1
CDR3 DNA: TGTGCCAGCAGCAGGAGACAGGGGTTTGACAATGAGCAGTTCTTC
CDR3 protein: CASSRRQGFDNEQFF

clone size: many
V gene: TRBV4-1
D gene: .
J gene: TRBJ2-7
CDR3 DNA: TGCGCCAGCAGCCCTCTCCTGACTCGAGGTCCCTACGAGCAGTACTTC
CDR3 protein: CASSPLLTRGPYEQYF

clone size: .
V gene: TRBV29-1
D gene: .
J gene: TRBJ2-3
CDR3 DNA: TGCAGCGTTGACCAGGGAGGCACAGATACGCAGTATTTT
CDR3 protein: CSVDQGGTDTQYF

clone size: once
V gene: TRBV18
D gene: .
J gene: TRBJ2-7
CDR3 DNA: TGTGCCAGCTCAGCCGGGACGGTCTCCTACGAGCAGTACTTC
CDR3 protein: CASSAGTVSYEQYF

clone size: .
V gene: TRBV2
D gene: TRBD1
J gene: TRBJ2-1
CDR3 DNA: TGTGCCAGCAGGCTGGGACAGGGGGGCTCCTACAATGAGCAGTTCTTC
CDR3 protein: CASRLGQGGSYNEQFF

clone size: once
V gene: TRBV7-9
D gene: .
J gene: TRBJ1-1
CDR3 DNA: TGTGCCAGCAGCCCAGAGGGGGGTAGGGCTGAAGCTTTCTTT
CDR3 protein: CASSPEGGRAEAFF

clone size: few
V gene: TRBV19
D gene: TRBD2
J gene: TRBJ2-6
CDR3 DNA: TGTGCCAGTAGTATAGGGCGGGGGACTTCGTCTGGGGCCAACGTCCTGACTTTC
CDR3 protein: CASSIGRGTSSGANVLTF

clone size: .
V gene: TRBV6-5
D gene: .
J gene: TRBJ2-1
CDR3 DNA: TGTGCCAGCAGCTTAATGGTAGCGTCAAGTGGTGAGCAGTTCTTC
CDR3 protein: CASSLMVASSGEQFF

clone size: .
V gene: TRBV7-2
D gene: TRBD1
J gene: TRBJ2-7
CDR3 DNA: TGTGCCAGCAGCGCCGCCTCGGGACAGGTCTCCTACGAGCAGTACTTC
CDR3 protein: CASSAASGQVSYEQYF

clone size: few
V gene: TRBV2
D gene: .
J gene: TRBJ1-5
CDR3 DNA: TGTGCCAGCAGTGGGTCACCCGGGACTGATAGCAATCAGCCCCAGCATTTT
CDR3 protein: CASSGSPGTDSNQPQHF

clone size: .
V gene: TRBV5-1
D gene: .
J gene: TRBJ1-2
CDR3 DNA: TGCGCCAGCAGCTTGGGGAGCTATGGCTACACCTTC
CDR3 protein: CASSLGSYGYTF

clone size: .
V gene: TRBV7-2
D gene: .
J gene: TRBJ2-4
CDR3 DNA: TGTGCCAGCAGCCACCGGGGAAACATTCAGTACTTC
CDR3 protein: CASSHRGNIQYF

clone size: .
V gene: TRBV10-3
D gene: TRBD1
J gene: TRBJ1-2
CDR3 DNA: TGTGCCATCAGTGAGTCGAACCCAGGGGGCATGGAAGGCTACACCTTC
CDR3 protein: CAISESNPGGMEGYTF

clone size: .
V gene: TRBV7-2
D gene: TRBD1
J gene: TRBJ1-5
CDR3 DNA: TGTGCCAGCAGCTTGCAGGGGGCAGATCAGCCCCAGCATTTT
CDR3 protein: CASSLQGADQPQHF

clone size: few
V gene: TRBV6-1
D gene: .
J gene: TRBJ2-7
CDR3 DNA: TGTGCCAGCAGTTCTCAGGGTCTAGCCGCCTACGAGCAGTACTTC
CDR3 protein: CASSSQGLAAYEQYF

clone size: .
V gene: TRBV30
D gene: TRBD2
J gene: TRBJ2-1
CDR3 DNA: TGTGCCTGGAGTCTCGACGGGAGGCCGTTCTTC
CDR3 protein: CAWSLDGRPFF

clone size: .
V gene: TRBV28
D gene: .
J gene: TRBJ2-7
CDR3 DNA: TGTGCCAGCAGTACCATATACGAGCAGTACTTC
CDR3 protein: CASSTIYEQYF

clone size: .
V gene: TRBV14
D gene: .
J gene: TRBJ1-4
CDR3 DNA: TGTGCCAGCAGCCAAGATCTTACACAAGGGCCATTAGCAAGGGAAAAACTGTTTTTT
CDR3 protein: CASSQDLTQGPLAREKLFF

clone size: .
V gene: TRBV2
D gene: .
J gene: TRBJ1-4
CDR3 DNA: TGTGCCAGCAGTGTGGAGACACTGAATGAAAAACTGTTTTTT
CDR3 protein: CASSVETLNEKLFF

clone size: .
V gene: TRBV7-6
D gene: TRBD1
J gene: TRBJ2-5
CDR3 DNA: TGTGCCAGCAGCTCCAGGGGGACGGAGACCCAGTACTTC
CDR3 protein: CASSSRGTETQYF

clone size: .
V gene: TRBV28
D gene: TRBD1
J gene: TRBJ2-2
CDR3 DNA: TGTGCCAGCAGGCGGACAGGGTCCACCGGGGAGCTGTTTTTT
CDR3 protein: CASRRTGSTGELFF

clone size: once
V gene: TRBV6-6
D gene: .
J gene: TRBJ1-1
CDR3 DNA: TGTGCCAGCAATTTGCAGGAGAACACTGAAGCTTTCTTT
CDR3 protein: CASNLQENTEAFF

clone size: .
V gene: TRBV28
D gene: TRBD2
J gene: TRBJ2-1
CDR3 DNA: TGTGCCAGCAGTTACGGGGGGAAAGGTGAGCAGTTCTTC
CDR3 protein: CASSYGGKGEQFF

clone size: .
V gene: TRBV28
D gene: .
J gene: TRBJ1-5
CDR3 DNA: TGTGCCAGCACCCTTGGGAGGAATCAAAATCGCCAGCCCCAGCATTTT
CDR3 protein: CASTLGRNQNRQPQHF

clone size: .
V gene: TRBV4-3
D gene: TRBD2
J gene: TRBJ2-1
CDR3 DNA: TGCGCCAGCAGCCAACTACTAGCGGGAGGCGAGCAGTTCTTC
CDR3 protein: CASSQLLAGGEQFF

clone size: once
V gene: TRBV11-2
D gene: .
J gene: TRBJ1-3
CDR3 DNA: TGTGCCAGCAGAATACAGGGATCTGGAAACACCATATATTTT
CDR3 protein: CASRIQGSGNTIYF

clone size: .
V gene: TRBV11-1
D gene: .
J gene: TRBJ2-1
CDR3 DNA: TGTGCCAGCAGCTCCCTAATCGATGAGCAGTTCTTC
CDR3 protein: CASSSLIDEQFF

clone size: .
V gene: TRBV2
D gene: TRBD1
J gene: TRBJ2-7
CDR3 DNA: TGTGCCGCCGGTCCGGACAGGGGGGACGAGCAGTACTTC
CDR3 protein: CAAGPDRGDEQYF